This record concerns one T cell receptor (beta chain) sequence. This clonotype was counted ten times or more. Its binding antigen is unknown. No base quality information exists; no much larger clone differs at one position. Receptor amplification or capture employed 5' RACE. These reads were obtained on a NextSeq 500. The TCR library protocol attached a unique molecular identifier to each TCR cDNA molecule to allow correction of PCR and sequencing errors. In the authors' own workflow: TCR identification, UMI-based error correction and CDR3 extraction were performed with Decombinator tools. TCRs above a frequency of 2 per 1,000, corresponding to the top 1% of the tumor frequency distribution, were defined as expanded. Each repertoire was subsampled 100 times to 5,000 TCRs, after which Renyi diversity was computed with the R vegan package. CDR3 similarity networks were built from amino acid triplet string-kernel similarity, with CDR3s being connected when pairwise similarity was above 0.82. In-frame beta chains were kept once TCRdb had trimmed the public reads at Q25 with fastp and called clones with MiXCR. CDR3 protein sequences are deduplicated, and each keeps its most common genes and DNA. Here the V and J calls rest on TCRdb's processing, not on the authors' analysis. Present in this sample are approximately 40,000 distinct CDR3 sequences, roughly 5.6% of which were seen just once. The biggest ten clones account for about 30% of the sample.

The sample's time point label is to be understood as: sample taken at primary tumor resection. Without any cell sorting, TCR sequencing was performed on whole RNA extracted either from tumor and nontumor lung tissue or from cryopreserved PBMC samples. Samples were obtained from fewer than 80 patients with early-stage, untreated non-small cell lung cancer from the lung TRACERx cohort. A patient was chosen for TCR sequencing only when enough RNA was available from at least two tumor regions. This entry comes from a study of spatial heterogeneity in lung cancer (dated by TCRdb to the late 2010s). Background on the whole study: More beta-chain than alpha-chain transcripts were consistently detected, likely reflecting higher beta-chain transcript abundance. Both alpha and beta chains were TCR-sequenced in samples taken at surgery, namely 220 tumor regions, 62 to 70 matched nontumor lung samples and over 55 PBMC samples. In the raw uncorrected reads, each unique combination of TCR and UMI appeared on average more than ten times. TCR alpha and beta repertoires were quantitatively compared across multiple tumor regions, matched nontumor lung and blood in non-small cell lung cancer. The study linked features of the TCR repertoire to counts of nonsynonymous mutations, which were determined by whole-exome sequencing of tumor tissue.

As encoded in the germline V gene, CDR1 is MGHDK while CDR2 is SYGVNS. V drops 4 bases and J drops 4 bases, leaving 13 bases in between. Measured from the cysteine to the phenylalanine, the CDR3 is 15 residues long. Left in the record is the CDR3 DNA by itself, 45 bases read in frame from the first base. Summary of the overall study and its limitations: Ubiquitous expanded tumor TCRs showed up in blood more often at tumor resection than at routine follow-up. Confirming at a functional level the hypothesis that regional TCRs recognize regional mutations was considered to require additional single-cell paired TCR alpha and beta sequencing.

The receptor's source is a female donor with early-stage non-small cell lung cancer. Specimen: PBMCs, collected at surgery. This chain joins TRBV25-1 to TRBJ1-4; a confident D gene designation cannot be given. The DNA reads TGTGCCAGCAGTGGACCGAGACTCCTTAATGAAAAACTGTTTTTT. It codes for CASSGPRLLNEKLFF.